Listed below are T cell receptor beta chains from one sample, sequenced in a study of T cells in Graves' hyperthyroidism and ophthalmopathy. TCRdb re-derived calls from the multiplex PCR reads in MiXCR, one entry per CDR3 protein. Found here are a few hundred thousand distinct CDR3 sequences, about 15% of them singletons; the top ten hold approximately 29%. The material sequenced was blood. The receptors shown here come from a woman aged 30 to 39 with Graves' hyperthyroidism. The CDR3 runs from the conserved cysteine through the conserved F or W. Fields, in order: J gene, clone size, D gene, CDR3 length, V gene, CDR3 DNA, CDR3 protein. D genes are given only for firm matches. Only part of the rows carry a size: once, few, many, or a class if the clone is expanded.

J: TRBJ1-1
size: NA
D: TRBD1
length: 15
V: TRBV18
DNA: TGTGCCAGCTCACGCCTGACAGGGGCGAGCACTGGAGCTTTCTTT
CDR3: CASSRLTGASTGAFF

J: TRBJ2-3
size: many
D: TRBD2
length: 21
V: TRBV12-3/TRBV12-4
DNA: TGTGCCAGCAGTTTTTATCCAGGGACTAGCGGGTTACCTTTCCCCACAGATACGCAGTATTTT
CDR3: CASSFYPGTSGLPFPTDTQYF

J: TRBJ2-1
size: few
D: TRBD2
length: 13
V: TRBV20-1
DNA: TGCAGTGGTGATAGGCGGGGGGGCTATGAGCAGTTCTTC
CDR3: CSGDRRGGYEQFF

J: TRBJ2-7
size: NA
D: TRBD1
length: 15
V: TRBV19
DNA: TGTGCCAGTAGTATAGGTTCCAGGGGGCCTTACGAGCAGTACTTC
CDR3: CASSIGSRGPYEQYF

J: TRBJ2-5
size: NA
D: NA
length: 11
V: TRBV6-1
DNA: TGTGCCAGCAGTATCTTAAAGACCCAGTACTTC
CDR3: CASSILKTQYF

J: TRBJ2-7
size: NA
D: TRBD2
length: 15
V: TRBV12-3/TRBV12-4
DNA: TGTGCCAGCAGTCGAGGACTAGCGGGTCTCTACGAGCAGTACTTC
CDR3: CASSRGLAGLYEQYF

J: TRBJ2-1
size: few
D: NA
length: 13
V: TRBV7-3
DNA: TGTGCCAGCAGCTTAAGTGTAGACAATGAGCAGTTCTTC
CDR3: CASSLSVDNEQFF

J: TRBJ2-1
size: many
D: NA
length: 15
V: TRBV5-1
DNA: TGCGCCAGCAGCTTAGCCCTCACAACGACAGGCGCGCAGTTCTTC
CDR3: CASSLALTTTGAQFF

J: TRBJ1-5
size: many
D: NA
length: 18
V: TRBV6-1
DNA: TGTGCCAGCAAGAGGCTCAGTGGGACCGGGATTGGCAATCAGCCCCAGCATTTT
CDR3: CASKRLSGTGIGNQPQHF

J: TRBJ1-5
size: many
D: NA
length: 19
V: TRBV11-2
DNA: TGTGCCAGTTCCTTTCTTGGGACGGAATCCCCTCGCGGCAATCAGCCCCAGCATTTT
CDR3: CASSFLGTESPRGNQPQHF

J: TRBJ1-2
size: many
D: NA
length: 15
V: TRBV6-1
DNA: TGTGCCAGCAGTGCCCTCGACCTTTTGGGGTATGGCTACACCTTC
CDR3: CASSALDLLGYGYTF

J: TRBJ2-1
size: NA
D: TRBD2
length: 13
V: TRBV29-1
DNA: TGCAGAGCGAGCGGGAAAGCCTTCAATGAGCAGTTCTTC
CDR3: CRASGKAFNEQFF

J: TRBJ1-1
size: few
D: TRBD1
length: 17
V: TRBV5-1
DNA: TGCGCCAGCAGCTTCCTCGACAGGGGGTTTGCGAGCACTGAAGCTTTCTTT
CDR3: CASSFLDRGFASTEAFF

J: TRBJ1-4
size: few
D: NA
length: 16
V: TRBV10-2
DNA: TGCGCCAGGAGTGGGGCCCGGTCTATGGCTAATGAAAAACTGTTTTTT
CDR3: CARSGARSMANEKLFF

J: TRBJ1-5
size: few
D: NA
length: 13
V: TRBV2
DNA: TGTGCCAGCAGTGAGGACGGAAATCAGCCCCAGCATTTT
CDR3: CASSEDGNQPQHF

J: TRBJ1-2
size: many
D: NA
length: 16
V: TRBV4-1
DNA: TGCGCCAGCAGCCCTTCGTGGACAAACGTCATGCTTGGCTACACCTTC
CDR3: CASSPSWTNVMLGYTF

J: TRBJ2-3
size: few
D: NA
length: 12
V: TRBV9
DNA: TGTGCCAGCAGCATCCCAGAGGATACGCAGTATTTT
CDR3: CASSIPEDTQYF

J: TRBJ2-7
size: many
D: NA
length: 18
V: TRBV7-9
DNA: TGTGCCAGCAGCATATATCAGGAATTGAGGGGAATCTCCTACGAGCAGTACTTC
CDR3: CASSIYQELRGISYEQYF

J: TRBJ1-1
size: NA
D: NA
length: 13
V: TRBV19
DNA: TGTGCCAGTAGTATCCGGCACAACACTGAAGCTTTCTTT
CDR3: CASSIRHNTEAFF

J: TRBJ2-7
size: NA
D: TRBD1
length: 16
V: TRBV5-5
DNA: TGTGCCAGCAGCTCGAACCCGGGACAGGGGGCCAACGAGCAGTACTTC
CDR3: CASSSNPGQGANEQYF

J: TRBJ2-3
size: few
D: TRBD2
length: 16
V: TRBV18
DNA: TGTGCCAGCTCACAACTAGCGGGAGTATCCTCAGATACGCAGTATTTT
CDR3: CASSQLAGVSSDTQYF

J: TRBJ2-4
size: few
D: TRBD1
length: 13
V: TRBV6-2/TRBV6-3
DNA: TGTGCCAGCAAACGGGACAGGGGTAGCATTCAGTACTTC
CDR3: CASKRDRGSIQYF

J: TRBJ1-1
size: many
D: NA
length: 14
V: TRBV28
DNA: TGTGCCAGCAGTAGACTGGGGGTACAGCATGAAGCTTTCTTT
CDR3: CASSRLGVQHEAFF

J: TRBJ1-3
size: NA
D: NA
length: 16
V: TRBV6-5
DNA: TGTGCCAGCAGTTACTCGGGCGTAAACTCTGGAAACACCATATATTTT
CDR3: CASSYSGVNSGNTIYF

J: TRBJ2-5
size: many
D: TRBD2
length: 15
V: TRBV30
DNA: TGTGCCTGGTCAAGGGCAACTAGCGGGAAAGAGACCCAGTACTTC
CDR3: CAWSRATSGKETQYF

J: TRBJ2-5
size: many
D: TRBD2
length: 17
V: TRBV12-3/TRBV12-4
DNA: TGTGCCAGCAGTTTGGCTAACTCGGCTAGCGGAGAAGAGACCCAGTACTTC
CDR3: CASSLANSASGEETQYF

J: TRBJ2-6
size: NA
D: NA
length: 13
V: TRBV29-1
DNA: TGCAGCGTTCAAGGGGCTGGGGCCAACGTCCTGACTTTC
CDR3: CSVQGAGANVLTF

J: TRBJ2-1
size: NA
D: TRBD2
length: 13
V: TRBV20-1
DNA: TGCAGTGCGCGGGGACTAGCGGGCAATGAGCAGTTCTTC
CDR3: CSARGLAGNEQFF

J: TRBJ2-2
size: many
D: NA
length: 11
V: TRBV7-9
DNA: TGTGCCAGCAGTCGGGCCGGGGAGCTGTTTTTT
CDR3: CASSRAGELFF

J: TRBJ2-1
size: many
D: TRBD2
length: 16
V: TRBV24-1
DNA: TGTGCCACCAGTGACTCTAGCGGGAGTTCCTACAATGAGCAGTTCTTC
CDR3: CATSDSSGSSYNEQFF

J: TRBJ1-6
size: NA
D: NA
length: 15
V: TRBV27
DNA: TGTGCCAGCAGTTTAGAGGTCCCCGTTTATTCACCCCTCCACTTT
CDR3: CASSLEVPVYSPLHF

J: TRBJ2-1
size: many
D: NA
length: 11
V: TRBV5-5
DNA: TGTGCCAGCAGCCATCTGGATGAGCAGTTCTTC
CDR3: CASSHLDEQFF

J: TRBJ1-1
size: many
D: NA
length: 15
V: TRBV27
DNA: TGTGCCAGCAGTTTTTCCGGGACAATGAACACTGAAGCTTTCTTT
CDR3: CASSFSGTMNTEAFF

J: TRBJ2-7
size: many
D: NA
length: 14
V: TRBV2
DNA: TGTGCCAGCAGTGCCGGTCTCAATGGCTACGAGCAGTACTTC
CDR3: CASSAGLNGYEQYF

J: TRBJ2-3
size: NA
D: NA
length: 11
V: TRBV6-1
DNA: TGTGAAGCGGAACGCACAGATACGCAGTATTTT
CDR3: CEAERTDTQYF

J: TRBJ2-1
size: few
D: NA
length: 16
V: TRBV9
DNA: TGTGCCAGCAGCGTAGAGGCAACGGGAGTAATCGATGAGCAGTTCTTC
CDR3: CASSVEATGVIDEQFF

J: TRBJ2-3
size: many
D: NA
length: 15
V: TRBV18
DNA: TGTGCCAGCTCACCATTTCGAGACATCACAGATACGCAGTATTTT
CDR3: CASSPFRDITDTQYF

J: TRBJ2-1
size: few
D: TRBD2
length: 17
V: TRBV18
DNA: TGTGCCAGCTCACGCCGACTACTAGCGGGAGGGTACAATGAGCAGTTCTTC
CDR3: CASSRRLLAGGYNEQFF

J: TRBJ2-1
size: few
D: TRBD2
length: 18
V: TRBV11-3
DNA: TGTGCCAGCAGCTTAGCCGGGACTAGCGGGAGCTCCTACAATGAGCAGTTCTTC
CDR3: CASSLAGTSGSSYNEQFF

J: TRBJ1-5
size: many
D: NA
length: 13
V: TRBV5-8
DNA: TGTGCCAGCAGCCATAGGAGCAATCAGCCCCAGCATTTT
CDR3: CASSHRSNQPQHF

J: TRBJ2-6
size: NA
D: NA
length: 15
V: TRBV5-1
DNA: TGCGCCAGTACAACGACAGGCTCTGGGGCCAACGTCCTGACTTTC
CDR3: CASTTTGSGANVLTF

J: TRBJ2-2
size: many
D: NA
length: 13
V: TRBV7-3
DNA: TGTGCCAGCAGCTCCGCCCGCACCGGGGAGCTGTTTTTT
CDR3: CASSSARTGELFF

J: TRBJ2-1
size: many
D: TRBD2
length: 17
V: TRBV7-8
DNA: TGTGCCAGCAGCCCACTAGCGGGAGGTCCCTCCTACAATGAGCAGTTCTTC
CDR3: CASSPLAGGPSYNEQFF

J: TRBJ2-5
size: many
D: NA
length: 15
V: TRBV7-6
DNA: TGTGCCAGCAGCTTAGAGGGACAAGGTGGTGAGACCCAGTACTTC
CDR3: CASSLEGQGGETQYF

J: TRBJ1-4
size: few
D: NA
length: 13
V: TRBV29-1
DNA: TGCAGCGTTGTAGGCCAGCCAACGGAAAAACTGTTTTTT
CDR3: CSVVGQPTEKLFF

J: TRBJ2-5
size: many
D: TRBD2
length: 14
V: TRBV7-7
DNA: TGTGCTAGCAGCCCATCGGGACTAGTAGAGACCCAGTACTTC
CDR3: CASSPSGLVETQYF

J: TRBJ2-3
size: many
D: NA
length: 13
V: TRBV6-1
DNA: TGTGCCACCCGGGTGGGGTTTGAAGATACGCAGTATTTT
CDR3: CATRVGFEDTQYF

J: TRBJ1-2
size: few
D: TRBD1
length: 15
V: TRBV6-2/TRBV6-3
DNA: TGTGCCAGCAGTCCCGGACAGGCCGCTGCCTATGGCTACACCTTC
CDR3: CASSPGQAAAYGYTF

J: TRBJ1-1
size: many
D: NA
length: 14
V: TRBV30
DNA: TGTGCCTGGAGGGGGCAGAGGGTGAGCACTGAAGCTTTCTTT
CDR3: CAWRGQRVSTEAFF

J: TRBJ2-2
size: few
D: NA
length: 12
V: TRBV12-3/TRBV12-4
DNA: TGTGCCAGCAGTCACATTATCGGGGAGCTGTTTTTT
CDR3: CASSHIIGELFF

J: TRBJ1-6
size: NA
D: NA
length: 16
V: TRBV27
DNA: TGTGCCAGCAGTCCTTCGTCGGGGGGCTCCTTTTCACCCCTCCACTTT
CDR3: CASSPSSGGSFSPLHF

J: TRBJ1-2
size: many
D: NA
length: 13
V: TRBV2
DNA: TGTGCCAGCAAGGGTGAGGGGGGCTATGGCTACACCTTC
CDR3: CASKGEGGYGYTF

J: TRBJ2-1
size: many
D: NA
length: 18
V: TRBV7-2
DNA: TGTGCCAGCAGCTTAGTGGGAACAGGGGGAGGGTTGTACAATGAGCAGTTCTTC
CDR3: CASSLVGTGGGLYNEQFF

J: TRBJ2-3
size: many
D: NA
length: 15
V: TRBV5-1
DNA: TGCGCCAGCAGCTTGGTGTCTACACCTTCAGATACGCAGTATTTT
CDR3: CASSLVSTPSDTQYF

J: TRBJ1-3
size: NA
D: NA
length: 14
V: TRBV4-1
DNA: TGCGCCAGCAGCCACGGGGGGTTTGGAAACACCATATATTTT
CDR3: CASSHGGFGNTIYF